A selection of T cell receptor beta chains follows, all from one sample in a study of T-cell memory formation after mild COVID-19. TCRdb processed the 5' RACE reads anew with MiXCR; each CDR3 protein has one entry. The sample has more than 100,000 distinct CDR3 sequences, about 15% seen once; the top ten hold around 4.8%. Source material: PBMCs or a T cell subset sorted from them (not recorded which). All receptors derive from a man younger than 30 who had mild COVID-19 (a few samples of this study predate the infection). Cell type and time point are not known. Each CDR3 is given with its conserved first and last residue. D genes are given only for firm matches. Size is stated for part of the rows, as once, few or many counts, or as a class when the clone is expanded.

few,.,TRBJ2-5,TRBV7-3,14,CASSLGGQQETQYF,TGTGCCAGCAGCTTAGGGGGGCAGCAAGAGACCCAGTACTTC
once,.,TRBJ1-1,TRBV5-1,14,CASSFGGANTEAFF,TGCGCCAGCAGCTTCGGAGGGGCCAACACTGAAGCTTTCTTT
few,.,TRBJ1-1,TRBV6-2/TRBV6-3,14,CASNNERGNTEAFF,TGTGCCAGCAACAACGAGCGGGGGAACACTGAAGCTTTCTTT
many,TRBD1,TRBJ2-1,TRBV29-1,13,CSVGTGGYNEQFF,TGCAGCGTTGGGACAGGGGGCTACAATGAGCAGTTCTTC
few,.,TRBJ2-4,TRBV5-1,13,CASSLAGTDIQYF,TGCGCCAGCAGCTTGGCGGGGACGGACATTCAGTACTTC
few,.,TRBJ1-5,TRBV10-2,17,CASSESGRTGGNQPQHF,TGCGCCAGCAGTGAGTCGGGCCGCACCGGGGGAAATCAGCCCCAGCATTTT
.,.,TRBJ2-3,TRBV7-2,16,CASGRGIDRRTDTQYF,TGTGCCAGCGGAAGAGGGATCGACCGGAGGACAGATACGCAGTATTTT
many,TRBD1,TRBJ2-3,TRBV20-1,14,CSALQGASTDTQYF,TGCAGTGCGTTACAGGGGGCTAGCACAGATACGCAGTATTTT
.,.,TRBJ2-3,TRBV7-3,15,CASSLRGRHTDTQYF,TGTGCCAGCAGCTTAAGAGGGCGACACACAGATACGCAGTATTTT
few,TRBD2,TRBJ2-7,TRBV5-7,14,CASSLRGEDYEQYF,TGTGCCAGCAGCTTACGGGGGGAAGACTACGAGCAGTACTTC
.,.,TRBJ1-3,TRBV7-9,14,CASSDGPLGNTIYF,TGTGCCAGCAGCGACGGACCCCTGGGAAACACCATATATTTT
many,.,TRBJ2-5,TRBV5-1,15,CASSGGTALQETQYF,TGCGCCAGCAGCGGAGGGACAGCACTACAAGAGACCCAGTACTTC
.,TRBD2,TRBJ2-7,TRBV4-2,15,CASSQASGDHYEQYF,TGTGCCAGCAGCCAGGCTAGCGGGGACCACTACGAGCAGTACTTC